This is a list of T cell receptor beta chains from one sample in a study of patients and donors after allogeneic stem cell transplantation. MiXCR, run by TCRdb on the RT-PCR reads, gives a single entry per CDR3 protein. The sample holds roughly 880,000 distinct CDR3 sequences; about a sixth are singletons and the top ten take approximately 5.9%. Specimen: blood, either unsorted or a sorted T cell fraction (not recorded which). These receptors were collected from a human donor who was either an allogeneic HSCT recipient or a stem cell or donor lymphocyte infusion donor (not recorded which). It is not recorded whose cells these are; they may come from a transplant donor. Both conserved end residues are part of each CDR3. D genes are given only for firm matches. Expanded clones get a size class; other rows say once, few or many, or leave the size out.

clone_size,d_call,v_call,j_call,cdr3_nt,cdr3_aa
-,-,TRBV5-1,TRBJ1-1,TGCGCCAGCAGCTTGGAATTGGGGGGGGGCACTGAAGCTTTCTTT,CASSLELGGGTEAFF
few,TRBD1,TRBV7-3,TRBJ1-2,TGTGCCAGCAGCTTAACAACGACCCGACAGGGGCCCCACTATGGCTACACCTTC,CASSLTTTRQGPHYGYTF
-,-,TRBV27,TRBJ2-7,TGTGCCAGCAGTTTATACCCTCCAACCTACGAGCAGTACTTC,CASSLYPPTYEQYF
few,TRBD2,TRBV4-2,TRBJ2-3,TGTGCCAGCAGCCATAGCGGGGGGGCCGATCCAGATACGCAGTATTTT,CASSHSGGADPDTQYF
-,-,TRBV10-3,TRBJ1-2,TGTGCCATAACGGACCCGTCGCCTGGCTACACCTTC,CAITDPSPGYTF
-,TRBD2,TRBV12-3/TRBV12-4,TRBJ2-1,TGTGCCAGCAGTCAAGCGGGAGAGTTCAGCTACAATGAGCAGTTCTTC,CASSQAGEFSYNEQFF
few,-,TRBV9,TRBJ1-1,TGTGCCAGCAGCGTAGGGGGCCTTATGAACACTGAAGCTTTCTTT,CASSVGGLMNTEAFF
many,-,TRBV5-1,TRBJ2-5,TGCGCCAGCAGCTTAGGACAGCGGGACTTCCAAGAGACCCAGTACTTC,CASSLGQRDFQETQYF
many,TRBD2,TRBV6-5,TRBJ2-1,TGTGCCAGCAGTTACGGGCGGGAGTATGGTGAGCAGTTCTTC,CASSYGREYGEQFF
many,-,TRBV4-3,TRBJ1-3,TGCGCCAGCAGCCAGGACCACAGGAATGGAAACACCATATATTTT,CASSQDHRNGNTIYF
-,TRBD2,TRBV6-4,TRBJ2-7,TGTGCCAGCAGTGACTCCGGAGGGACTATGCATCTCGACGAGCAGTACTTC,CASSDSGGTMHLDEQYF
few,-,TRBV7-3,TRBJ2-3,TGTGCCAGCAGCTTAACTAGCGGAGGAGGAGATACGCAGTATTTT,CASSLTSGGGDTQYF
many,-,TRBV12-3/TRBV12-4,TRBJ2-7,TGTGCCAGCAGTTCCCCCGACAGCCGGGAGCAGTACTTC,CASSSPDSREQYF
-,TRBD1,TRBV6-5,TRBJ2-7,TGTGCCAGCAGTTACTCCTCAGGGGGAATCTACGAGCAGTACTTC,CASSYSSGGIYEQYF
-,TRBD2,TRBV7-9,TRBJ2-3,TGTGCCAGCAGCTCGCCCCGAGCGGGGGCCTCAGATACGCAGTATTTT,CASSSPRAGASDTQYF
many,TRBD2,TRBV25-1,TRBJ2-1,TGTGCCAGCAGACCGACTAGCGGGGGGGCTGTGCAGTTCTTC,CASRPTSGGAVQFF
many,-,TRBV5-1,TRBJ2-7,TGCGCCAGCAGCTTGGTGACAGACTCCTACGAGCAGTACTTC,CASSLVTDSYEQYF
-,TRBD1,TRBV4-3,TRBJ2-7,TGCGCCAGCAGCCAAGAAGGCAGGGGGCGCGAGCAGTACTTC,CASSQEGRGREQYF
few,TRBD1,TRBV2,TRBJ1-5,TGTGCCAGCCTACGTGGGACAGGGATAAATCAGCCCCAGCATTTT,CASLRGTGINQPQHF
-,-,TRBV27,TRBJ2-1,TGTGCCAGCAGTTTGAATCAGGGGCCACCAGGAACGAATGAGCAGTTCTTC,CASSLNQGPPGTNEQFF
few,TRBD2,TRBV4-3,TRBJ2-2,TGCGCCAGCAGCCAAGGCGGATTACTAGCGGAGAACACCGGGGAGCTGTTTTTT,CASSQGGLLAENTGELFF
-,-,TRBV11-2,TRBJ2-1,TGTGCCAGCAGCTTAGAGGGCCATTACAATGAGCAGTTCTTC,CASSLEGHYNEQFF
-,-,TRBV18,TRBJ2-5,TGTGCCAGCTCACCAATTTGGGGGCAGGACTCGACCCAGTACTTC,CASSPIWGQDSTQYF
few,TRBD2,TRBV5-6,TRBJ2-1,TGTGCCAGCAGCTCCTATATGGGGACTAGCGCAGACAATGAGCAGTTCTTC,CASSSYMGTSADNEQFF
few,TRBD2,TRBV7-9,TRBJ2-5,TGTGCCAGCAGCCCAGCGGGAGGTAATCAAGAGACCCAGTACTTC,CASSPAGGNQETQYF
-,-,TRBV14,TRBJ2-2,TGTGCCAGCAGCCAAGTAGCAGAGAGCAACACCGGGGAGCTGTTTTTT,CASSQVAESNTGELFF
-,-,TRBV5-1,TRBJ1-1,TGCGCCAGCGGAGTTACAGGGTCCCCTGAAGCTTTCTTT,CASGVTGSPEAFF
many,-,TRBV12-3/TRBV12-4,TRBJ1-1,TGTGCCAGCAGTCCCAGAGTCTTGAACACTGAAGCTTTCTTT,CASSPRVLNTEAFF
few,-,TRBV29-1,TRBJ1-1,TGCAGCGTTGAAGCTGGGGTGAACACTGAAGCTTTCTTT,CSVEAGVNTEAFF
many,TRBD1,TRBV12-3/TRBV12-4,TRBJ1-4,TGTGCCAGCAGTTTCGACAGGGTGGATGAAAAACTGTTTTTT,CASSFDRVDEKLFF
-,TRBD1,TRBV18,TRBJ2-1,TGTGCCAGCTCACCGCGGCAGGGGGATAATGAGCAGTTCTTC,CASSPRQGDNEQFF
few,TRBD1,TRBV19,TRBJ2-1,TGTGCCAGCGGCTTACAAACGGGACAGGGATACAATGAGCAGTTCTTC,CASGLQTGQGYNEQFF
-,TRBD1,TRBV4-1,TRBJ1-2,TGCGCCAGCAGCCAAGATGCCCAGGGGGCGTTTTGGGGCTACACCTTC,CASSQDAQGAFWGYTF